The sequence of this T cell receptor (beta chain) was determined in a study of blood T cell repertoires in COVID-19. Across the study: The United States, Italy and Spain provided the acute and convalescent COVID-19 samples. T cells, B-cell-depleted T cells, or PBMCs provided the cDNA or gDNA that served as material.

Per the original methods: Reference gene primer amplification gave estimated nucleated cell counts. TCRdb keeps only in-frame clones here, not all; method: immunoSEQ multiplex PCR. V and J calls and clone size follow that table, whereas D and trimming were derived from the DNA. The data contain over 110,000 clones, around 79% of them singletons. Germline CDR1 SGHRS, CDR2 YFSETQ. J lost 3 bases, V lost 2 bases, and 3 bases had no gene match. This CDR3 has 14 residues. This sequence joins TRBV5-1 and TRBJ1-1, with 8 bases that match TRBD1. Sequenced: peripheral blood. The TCR was taken from a man in his 60s with acute or convalescent COVID-19. The CDR3 protein is CASSFTGGDTEAFF. The CDR3 DNA follows: TGCGCCAGCAGCTTTACAGGGGGTGACACTGAAGCTTTCTTT.